This record covers a single T cell receptor beta chain. This specimen belongs to a study of identical twins. CDR3 length: 14 residues. V was pared by 10 bases and J by 3 bases, with 15 bases between. Per the germline V gene, CDR1 is SGHAT and CDR2 is FQNNGV. TCRdb ran MiXCR on the 5' RACE reads and lists one entry per CDR3 protein. The sample consists of hundreds of thousands of distinct CDR3 sequences, approximately 13% of them appearing once. The same data also contributed to another study, on yellow fever vaccine responses in identical twins.

J is TRBJ2-2 and V is TRBV11-2; D ambiguous. The source material was PBMCs. This sequence was found in a woman under 30 in good health. This CDR3 reads CATTGTEDTGELFF. The CDR3 coding sequence is TGTGCCACCACGGGTACCGAGGACACCGGGGAGCTGTTTTTT.